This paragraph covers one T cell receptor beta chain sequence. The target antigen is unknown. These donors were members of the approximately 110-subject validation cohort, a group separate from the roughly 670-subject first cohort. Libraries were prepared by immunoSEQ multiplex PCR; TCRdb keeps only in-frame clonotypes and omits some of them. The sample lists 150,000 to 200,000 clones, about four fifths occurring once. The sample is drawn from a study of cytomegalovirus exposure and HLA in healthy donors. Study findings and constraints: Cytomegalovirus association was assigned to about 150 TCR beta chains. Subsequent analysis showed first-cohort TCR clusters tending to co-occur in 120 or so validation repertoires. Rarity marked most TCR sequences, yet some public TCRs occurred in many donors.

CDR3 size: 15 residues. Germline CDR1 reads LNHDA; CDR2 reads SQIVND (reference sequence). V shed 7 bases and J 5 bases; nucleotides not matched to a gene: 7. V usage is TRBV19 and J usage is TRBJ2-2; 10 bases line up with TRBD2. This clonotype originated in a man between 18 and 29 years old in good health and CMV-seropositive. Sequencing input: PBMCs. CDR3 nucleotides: TGTGCCAGTAATTTAGCGGGAGGTCGTACCGGGGAGCTGTTTTTT. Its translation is CASNLAGGRTGELFF.